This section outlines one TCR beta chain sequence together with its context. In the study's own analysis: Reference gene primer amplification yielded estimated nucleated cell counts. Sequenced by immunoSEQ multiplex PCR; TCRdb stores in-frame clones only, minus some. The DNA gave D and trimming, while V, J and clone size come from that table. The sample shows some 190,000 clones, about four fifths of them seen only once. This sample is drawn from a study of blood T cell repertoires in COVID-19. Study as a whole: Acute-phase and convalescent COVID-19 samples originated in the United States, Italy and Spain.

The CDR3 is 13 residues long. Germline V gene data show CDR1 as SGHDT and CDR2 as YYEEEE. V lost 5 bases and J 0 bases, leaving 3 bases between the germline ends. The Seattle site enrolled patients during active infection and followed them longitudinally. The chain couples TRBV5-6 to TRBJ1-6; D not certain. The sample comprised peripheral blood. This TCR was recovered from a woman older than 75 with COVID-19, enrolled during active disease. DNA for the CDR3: TGTGCCAGCAGTTACTCCTATAATTCACCCCTCCACTTT. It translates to CASSYSYNSPLHF.